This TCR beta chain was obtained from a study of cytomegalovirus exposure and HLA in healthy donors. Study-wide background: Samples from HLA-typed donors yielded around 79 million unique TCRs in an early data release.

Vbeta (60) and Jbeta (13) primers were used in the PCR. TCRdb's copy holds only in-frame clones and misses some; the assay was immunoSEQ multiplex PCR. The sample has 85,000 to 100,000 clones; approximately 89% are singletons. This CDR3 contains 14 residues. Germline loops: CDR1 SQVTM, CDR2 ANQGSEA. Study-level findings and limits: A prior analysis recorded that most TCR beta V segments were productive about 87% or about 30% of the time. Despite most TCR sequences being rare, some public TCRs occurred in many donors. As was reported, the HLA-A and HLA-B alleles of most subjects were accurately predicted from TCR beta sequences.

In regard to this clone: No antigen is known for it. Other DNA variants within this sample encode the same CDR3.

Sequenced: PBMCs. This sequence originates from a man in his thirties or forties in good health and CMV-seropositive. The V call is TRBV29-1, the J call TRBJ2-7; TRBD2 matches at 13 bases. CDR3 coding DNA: TGCAGTGTCGTAGGGACTAGCGGGATATACGAGCAGTACTTC. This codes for CSVVGTSGIYEQYF.